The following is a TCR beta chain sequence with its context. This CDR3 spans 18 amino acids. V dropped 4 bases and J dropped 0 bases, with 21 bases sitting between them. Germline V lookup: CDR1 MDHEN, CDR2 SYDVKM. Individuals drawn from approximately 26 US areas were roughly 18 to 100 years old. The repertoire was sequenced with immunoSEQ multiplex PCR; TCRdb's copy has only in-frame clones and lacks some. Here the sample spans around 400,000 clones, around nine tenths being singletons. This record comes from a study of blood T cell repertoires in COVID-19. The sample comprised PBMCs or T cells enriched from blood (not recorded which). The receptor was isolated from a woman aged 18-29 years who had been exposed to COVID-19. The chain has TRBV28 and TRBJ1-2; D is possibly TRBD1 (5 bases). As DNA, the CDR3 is TGTGCCAGCAGTTCCTCCCTGGGGGGGGGACTACCTAACTATGGCTACACCTTC. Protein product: CASSSSLGGGLPNYGYTF.